The 12 T cell receptor beta chains below all came from one sample that was sequenced in a study of shared clonotypes between healthy human individuals. CD8 cells classed as naive were CD45RO-negative and positively selected for CCR7, excluding terminally differentiated effector memory CD45RA+ cells. Generated by immunoSEQ multiplex PCR, the TCRdb table keeps only in-frame clones and is missing some. This sample has millions of clones; approximately 94% occur once, and the top ten carry 1.7%. Source material: naive CD8+ T cells from PBMCs. The receptors stem from a man aged 18 to 29 in good health. Some clones in this sample may be carry-over from other donors' samples.

The chain employs TRBV7-8 and TRBJ2-7, with 9 bases matching TRBD1. This CDR3 has 16 residues. Germline lookup yields CDR1 SGHVS and CDR2 FQNEAQ. Trimming cost V 4 bases and J 1 base; bases outside gene matches: 8. The CDR3 bases are TGTGCCAGCAGCTCGATCTCGGGACAGGGTTCCTACGAGCAGTACTTC. Protein: CASSSISGQGSYEQYF.

The V gene is TRBV27, the J gene TRBJ2-1, with D hard to call. The CDR3 runs 14 residues. The germline CDR1 and CDR2 sequences are MNHEY and SMNVEV (reference sequence). The V and J ends lost 6 bases and 7 bases respectively, with 16 bases between them. DNA of the CDR3: TGTGCCAGCAGGGCTCTAGGGCTAGGGAATGAGCAGTTCTTC. The encoded protein is CASRALGLGNEQFF.

V is TRBV7-8 and J is TRBJ2-7, with TRBD1 as a possible D gene (6 bases). V was trimmed by 4 bases and J by 6 bases, leaving 22 bases between them. CDR1 and CDR2 from the germline V gene are SGHVS and FQNEAQ. CDR3 length: 16 amino acids. The CDR3 DNA reads as TGTGCCAGCAGCTCCCCTAGGGGGAGAAGTTTCGGCGAGCAGTACTTC. As protein: CASSSPRGRSFGEQYF.

This clone was detected only a few times. The chain combines TRBV4-2 with TRBJ2-5; 10 nucleotides match TRBD2. V was pared by 8 bases and J by 2 bases, with 5 bases of the junction left unmatched. Germline V gives CDR1 LGHNA, CDR2 YNFKEQ. The CDR3 consists of 14 residues. CDR3 residues: CASGTSGEQETQYF. The CDR3 DNA reads TGTGCCAGCGGAACTAGCGGGGAACAAGAGACCCAGTACTTC.

The chain links TRBV15 to TRBJ2-7; D is perhaps TRBD1 (5 bases). V gave up 6 bases and J gave up 4 bases, with 13 bases separating them. There are 13 residues in the CDR3. Looked up from germline, CDR1 is LNHNV and CDR2 is YYDKDF (reference sequence). The CDR3 spells CATSSRAGYEQYF. CDR3 sequence (DNA): TGTGCCACCAGTAGCAGGGCTGGGTACGAGCAGTACTTC.

The rearrangement joins TRBV5-1 to TRBJ2-1; TRBD1 or TRBD2 may be the D gene (5 bases each). CDR3 size: 11 residues. V dropped 9 bases and J dropped 15 bases, with 19 bases sitting between them. Germline values: CDR1 SGHRS, CDR2 YFSETQ. CDR3 residues: CATQGGHALFF. DNA for the CDR3: TGCGCCACTCAAGGAGGACACGCACTGTTCTTC. Complete variable domain (other parts from reference TRBV5-1 and TRBJ2-1): KAGVTQTPRYLIKTRGQQVTLSCSPISGHRSVSWYQQTPGQGLQFLFEYFSETQRNKGNFPGRFSGRQFSNSRSEMNVSTLELGDSALYLCATQGGHALFFGPGTRLTVL.

The chain couples TRBV11-3 to TRBJ2-5, with TRBD1 matching over 7 bases. CDR3 length: 15 amino acids. Germline CDR1 is SGHNT and CDR2 is YENEEA. Trimming took 4 bases from V and 1 from J; bases not matched to a gene: 6. The CDR3 protein is CASSSRQGSQETQYF. The CDR3, as DNA: TGTGCCAGCAGCTCGAGACAGGGTTCCCAAGAGACCCAGTACTTC.

V and J are TRBV5-4 and TRBJ1-1; D is unresolved. CDR1 is SGHNT and CDR2 is YYREEE in the germline V gene (reference sequence). V lost 1 base to trimming and J lost 4 bases, with 11 bases between them. This CDR3 comprises 14 residues. This chain's CDR3 is CASSLMKAGTEAFF. CDR3 nucleotide sequence: TGTGCCAGCAGCTTGATGAAGGCAGGCACTGAAGCTTTCTTT. The variable domain in full, with the rest retrieved from reference TRBV5-4 and TRBJ1-1, is ETGVTQSPTHLIKTRGQQVTLRCSSQSGHNTVSWYQQALGQGPQFIFQYYREEENGRGNFPPRFSGLQFPNYSSELNVNALELDDSALYLCASSLMKAGTEAFFGQGTRLTVV.

The genes are TRBV2 and TRBJ1-4; 9 nucleotides align to TRBD1. The germline gives CDR1 SNHLY, CDR2 FYNNEI. Trimming cost V 6 bases and J 12 bases; bases outside gene matches: 8. This CDR3 is built from 13 residues. CDR3 DNA: TGTGCCAGCAGGACAGGGGGGTCGGAGGAACTGTTTTTT. It specifies CASRTGGSEELFF.

The CDR3 here is CASSDRETNEKLFF. The CDR3 coding sequence is TGTGCCAGCTCTGACAGGGAGACTAATGAAAAACTGTTTTTT. The chain is built from TRBV25-1 and TRBJ1-4, with TRBD1 matching over 7 bases. The V gene's germline CDR1 is MGHDK and CDR2 SYGVNS. This CDR3 spans 14 amino acids. Trimming at V came to 8 bases and at J to 2 bases, leaving 5 bases not matched to a gene. Full variable domain (outside the CDR3, taken from reference TRBV25-1 and TRBJ1-4): EADIYQTPRYLVIGTGKKITLECSQTMGHDKMYWYQQDPGMELHLIHYSYGVNSTEKGDLSSESTVSRIRTEHFPLTLESARPSHTSQYLCASSDRETNEKLFFGSGTQLSVL.

The chain uses TRBV6-5 and TRBJ2-1; no definite D call. Germline V gene sequence: CDR1 MNHEY, CDR2 SVGAGI. Between the trimmed V and J ends, which lost 4 bases and 0 bases, there was a span of 10 bases. This CDR3 has 15 amino acids. This chain's CDR3 is CASSLVSSSYNEQFF. As DNA, the CDR3 is TGTGCCAGCAGTTTGGTTTCCAGCTCCTACAATGAGCAGTTCTTC.

The chain recombines TRBV30 with TRBJ2-7; D remains ambiguous. The CDR3 has 14 amino acids. CDR1 GTSNPN and CDR2 SVGIG come from the germline V gene (reference sequence). The V and J ends lost 0 bases and 0 bases respectively, with 9 bases between them. The DNA of the CDR3 is TGTGCCTGGAGTGTACTGGCACGCTCCTACGAGCAGTACTTC. Translated, it gives CAWSVLARSYEQYF.